The clone carrying this T cell receptor beta chain occurred a few times. The junction had 3 bases not matched to a gene; V was cut back by 5 bases and J by 5 bases. Germline-derived CDR1 and CDR2 are SGHTA and FQGNSA. CDR3 length: 14 amino acids. These data belong to a study of patients and donors after allogeneic stem cell transplantation. MiXCR, applied by TCRdb to the RT-PCR reads, yields one record per CDR3 protein. Among 190,000 or so distinct CDR3 sequences listed, 35% to 50% were seen once. The sequenced sample consisted of blood, either unsorted or a sorted T cell fraction (not recorded which). This TCR came from a human donor who was either an allogeneic HSCT recipient or a stem cell or donor lymphocyte infusion donor (not recorded which). It is not recorded whose cells these are; they may come from a transplant donor. The V and J genes are TRBV7-2 and TRBJ1-1; TRBD1 agrees at 12 bases. DNA of the CDR3: TGTGCCAGCAGCAGGGACAGGGGGCTGACTGAAGCTTTCTTT. Translation: CASSRDRGLTEAFF.